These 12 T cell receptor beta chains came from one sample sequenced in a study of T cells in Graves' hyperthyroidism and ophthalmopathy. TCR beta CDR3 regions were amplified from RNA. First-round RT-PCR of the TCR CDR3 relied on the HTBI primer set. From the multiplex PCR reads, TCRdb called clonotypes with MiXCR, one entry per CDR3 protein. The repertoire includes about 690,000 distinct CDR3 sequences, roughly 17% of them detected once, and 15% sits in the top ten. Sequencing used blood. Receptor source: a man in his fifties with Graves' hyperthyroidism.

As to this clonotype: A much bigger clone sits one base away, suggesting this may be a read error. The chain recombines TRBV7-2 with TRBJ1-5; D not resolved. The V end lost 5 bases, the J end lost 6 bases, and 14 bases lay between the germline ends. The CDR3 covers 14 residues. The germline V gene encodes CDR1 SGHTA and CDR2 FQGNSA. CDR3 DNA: TGTGCCAGCAGCCTGGACGGGATCAGTCAGCCCCAGCATTTT. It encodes CASSLDGISQPQHF.

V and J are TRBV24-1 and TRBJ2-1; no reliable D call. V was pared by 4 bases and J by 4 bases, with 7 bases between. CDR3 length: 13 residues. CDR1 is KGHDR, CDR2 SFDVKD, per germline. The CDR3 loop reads CATSDDRYNEQFF. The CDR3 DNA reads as TGTGCCACCAGTGACGACCGGTACAATGAGCAGTTCTTC.

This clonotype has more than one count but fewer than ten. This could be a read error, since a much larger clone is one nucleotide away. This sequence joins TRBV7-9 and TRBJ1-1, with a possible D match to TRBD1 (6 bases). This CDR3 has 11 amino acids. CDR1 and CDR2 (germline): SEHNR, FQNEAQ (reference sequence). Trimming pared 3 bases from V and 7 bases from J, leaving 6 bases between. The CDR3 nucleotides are TGTGCCAGCAGCTTGGACAGTGAAGCTTTCTTT. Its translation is CASSLDSEAFF.

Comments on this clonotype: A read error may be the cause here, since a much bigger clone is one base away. In DNA, the CDR3 is TGTGCCAGCAGGCCAGATACGCAGTATTTT. It translates to CASRPDTQYF. This chain uses TRBV28 with TRBJ2-3; D is ambiguous. There are 10 residues in the CDR3. The V end lost 6 bases, the J end lost 4 bases, and 2 bases lay between the germline ends. Germline-derived CDR1 and CDR2 are MDHEN and SYDVKM. Supplemented by reference TRBV28 and TRBJ2-3, the full variable domain reads DVKVTQSSRYLVKRTGEKVFLECVQDMDHENMFWYRQDPGLGLRLIYFSYDVKMKEKGDIPEGYSVSREKKERFSLILESASTNQTSMYLCASRPDTQYFGPGTRLTVL.

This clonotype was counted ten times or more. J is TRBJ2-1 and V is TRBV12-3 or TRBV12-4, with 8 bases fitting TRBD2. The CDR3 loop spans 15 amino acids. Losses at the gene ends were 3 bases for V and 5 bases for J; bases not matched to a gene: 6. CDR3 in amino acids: CASSFPGGTDNEQFF. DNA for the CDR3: TGTGCCAGCAGTTTCCCGGGAGGGACGGACAATGAGCAGTTCTTC.

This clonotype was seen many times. In DNA, the CDR3 is TGCGCCAGCAGCTTAGCGGACAGGGAGGACACCGGGGAGCTGTTTTTT. As protein: CASSLADREDTGELFF. This chain connects TRBV5-1 to TRBJ2-2; TRBD1 aligns across 8 bases. Germline CDR1 SGHRS, CDR2 YFSETQ. The V and J ends lost 2 bases and 3 bases, in that order; junction bases with no gene match: 6. The CDR3 has 16 amino acids.

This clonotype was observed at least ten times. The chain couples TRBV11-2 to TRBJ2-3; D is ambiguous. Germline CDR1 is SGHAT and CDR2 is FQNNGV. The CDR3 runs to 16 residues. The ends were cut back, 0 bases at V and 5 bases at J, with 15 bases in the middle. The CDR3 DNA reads TGTGCCAGCAGCTTAGAGCGTTTAGGAGTCCGAGATACGCAGTATTTT. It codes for CASSLERLGVRDTQYF.

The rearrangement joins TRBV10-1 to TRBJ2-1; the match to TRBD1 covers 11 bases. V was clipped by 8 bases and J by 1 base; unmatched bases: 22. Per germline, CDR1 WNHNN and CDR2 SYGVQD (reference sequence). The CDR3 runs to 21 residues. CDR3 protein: CASSPGQGVLAGLKSYNEQFF. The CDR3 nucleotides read TGCGCCAGCTCACCGGGACAGGGGGTTCTAGCGGGTCTAAAGTCCTACAATGAGCAGTTCTTC.

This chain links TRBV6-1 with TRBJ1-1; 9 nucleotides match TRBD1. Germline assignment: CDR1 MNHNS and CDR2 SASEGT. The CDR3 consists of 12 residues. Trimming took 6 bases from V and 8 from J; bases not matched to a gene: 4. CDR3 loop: CASRAGTGEAFF. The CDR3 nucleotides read TGTGCCAGCAGGGCCGGGACAGGGGAAGCTTTCTTT.

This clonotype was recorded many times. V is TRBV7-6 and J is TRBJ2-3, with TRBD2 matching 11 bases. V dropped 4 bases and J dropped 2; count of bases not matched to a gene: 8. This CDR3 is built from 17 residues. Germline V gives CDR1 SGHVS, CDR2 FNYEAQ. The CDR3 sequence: CASSSNIAGGNTDTQYF. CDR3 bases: TGTGCCAGCAGCTCCAATATAGCGGGAGGGAACACAGATACGCAGTATTTT.

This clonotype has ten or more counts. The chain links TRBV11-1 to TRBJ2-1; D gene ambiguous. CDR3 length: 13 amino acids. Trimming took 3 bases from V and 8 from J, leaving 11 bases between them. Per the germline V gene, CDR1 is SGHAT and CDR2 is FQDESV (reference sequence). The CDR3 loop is CASSFRGVDEQFF. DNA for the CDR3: TGTGCCAGCAGCTTCCGAGGAGTCGATGAGCAGTTCTTC.

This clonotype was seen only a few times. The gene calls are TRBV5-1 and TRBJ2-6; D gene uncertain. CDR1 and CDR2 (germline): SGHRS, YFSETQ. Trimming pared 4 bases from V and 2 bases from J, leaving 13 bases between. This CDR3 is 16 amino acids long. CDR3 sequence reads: CASSVQGSAGANVLTF. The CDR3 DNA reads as TGCGCCAGCAGCGTGCAAGGTTCGGCTGGGGCCAACGTCCTGACTTTC.